This TCR beta chain was profiled in a study of blood T cell repertoires in COVID-19. On the study more broadly: PBMCs, B-cell-depleted T cells, or T cells provided the cDNA or gDNA that made up the material.

Method: immunoSEQ multiplex PCR; TCRdb's copy keeps in-frame clones and lacks some. The top ten hold 1.5% to 2% of the sample, which has hundreds of thousands of clones, 85% to 90% seen once. With 0 bases removed from V and 7 bases from J, the gap between germline ends came to 8 bases. The CDR3 runs 13 residues. Germline lookup yields CDR1 SGHDT and CDR2 YYEEEE. In Seattle, patients joined the study during active infection and were tracked longitudinally. The sequenced material came from peripheral blood. This rearrangement joins TRBV5-6 to TRBJ2-1; D gene unclear. The receptor's source is a woman aged 25 to 39 with COVID-19, enrolled during active disease. In DNA form, the CDR3 reads TGTGCCAGCAGCTTGGCCACGGGTAATGAGCAGTTCTTC. It encodes CASSLATGNEQFF.